Below, 24 T cell receptor beta chains from the same sample are listed, as sequenced in a study of blood T cells in healthy people across ages. Alongside a J-beta primer mix, a sample-barcoded 5' primer served in a second PCR lasting about 7 to 12 cycles. TCRdb used MiXCR to reprocess the 5' RACE reads, holding one entry per CDR3 protein. The table shows about 760,000 distinct CDR3 sequences, with 20% to 30% occurring only once. The same specimen was also included in a second study, on T cells of mothers and their children.

The material sequenced was blood. These receptors all come from a boy between 10 and 17 years old in good health.

The chain uses TRBV20-1 and TRBJ2-7, with 7 positions matching TRBD2. The CDR3 extends over 15 amino acids. V was clipped by 3 bases and J by 0 bases; unmatched bases: 8. CDR1 is DFQATT, CDR2 SNEGSKA, per germline (reference sequence). CDR3 bases: TGCAGTGCTAGTTCCAGCGGGGTGACCTCCTACGAGCAGTACTTC. Translated, it gives CSASSSGVTSYEQYF.

This rearrangement joins TRBV20-1 to TRBJ1-2, with a weak D call TRBD1 (5 bases). This CDR3 has 14 amino acids. Looked up from germline, CDR1 is DFQATT and CDR2 is SNEGSKA (reference sequence). Between the trimmed V and J ends, which lost 2 bases and 2 bases, there was a span of 12 bases. The CDR3 DNA sequence: TGCAGTGCTAGACGTCCGGGGGGAAACTATGGCTACACCTTC. Amino acids: CSARRPGGNYGYTF.

The chain combines TRBV7-8 with TRBJ2-1; 8 bases are shared with TRBD2. V was pared by 0 bases and J by 8 bases, with 9 bases of the junction left unmatched. The CDR3 runs to 16 residues. CDR1 and CDR2 (germline): SGHVS, FQNEAQ. CDR3 in amino acids: CASSLALLGLADEQFF. The CDR3 coding sequence is TGTGCCAGCAGCTTAGCGCTGCTAGGACTAGCAGATGAGCAGTTCTTC. The full variable domain, its missing parts supplied by reference TRBV7-8 and TRBJ2-1, is GAGVSQSPRYKVAKRGQDVALRCDPISGHVSLFWYQQALGQGPEFLTYFQNEAQLDKSGLPSDRFFAERPEGSVSTLKIQRTQQEDSAVYLCASSLALLGLADEQFFGPGTRLTVL.

This sequence joins TRBV7-9 and TRBJ1-4; perhaps TRBD1 as D (6 bases). The CDR3 has 17 amino acids. Deletions cut 4 bases from V and 5 bases from J, with 20 bases between. The germline gives CDR1 SEHNR, CDR2 FQNEAQ (reference sequence). DNA for the CDR3: TGTGCCAGCAGCTCTCTTGGGAGGACAGACTTAAATGAAAAACTGTTTTTT. Its protein product is CASSSLGRTDLNEKLFF. Full variable domain (missing parts from reference TRBV7-9 and TRBJ1-4): DTGVSQNPRHKITKRGQNVTFRCDPISEHNRLYWYRQTLGQGPEFLTYFQNEAQLEKSRLLSDRFSAERPKGSFSTLEIQRTEQGDSAMYLCASSSLGRTDLNEKLFFGSGTQLSVL.

This clonotype was recorded a few times. The V gene is TRBV20-1, the J gene TRBJ2-1; no definite D call. Germline CDR1 reads DFQATT; CDR2 reads SNEGSKA (reference sequence). The CDR3 has 11 residues. V was cut by 2 bases and J by 5 bases, with 4 bases left in between. CDR3 in DNA: TGCAGTGCTAGACAGAACAATGAGCAGTTCTTC. The encoded protein is CSARQNNEQFF.

For the CDR3, the DNA is TGCAGCGTCCGGACAGGGTTGAAGACCCAGTACTTC. Protein: CSVRTGLKTQYF. The gene calls are TRBV29-1 and TRBJ2-5, with 8 bases that match TRBD1. CDR3 length: 12 amino acids. Trimming removed 6 bases from V and 6 bases from J; junction bases left unmatched: 6. Germline lookup yields CDR1 SQVTM and CDR2 ANQGSEA.

J is TRBJ2-5 and V is TRBV4-3, with D perhaps assigned TRBD1 or TRBD2 (5 bases each). CDR1 is LGHNA and CDR2 is YSLEER in the germline V gene. The CDR3 sequence is 15 residues long. Between the trimmed V and J ends, which lost 0 bases and 7 bases, there was a span of 15 bases. The CDR3 DNA reads as TGCGCCAGCAGCCAAGAAACGGGGTCAGGGTGGACCCAGTACTTC. Protein: CASSQETGSGWTQYF.

The chain has TRBV12-3 or TRBV12-4 and TRBJ1-1, with 7 nucleotides matching TRBD1. Trimming cost V 6 bases and J 0 bases; bases outside gene matches: 10. This CDR3 contains 16 residues. The CDR3 DNA is TGTGCCAGCAGCCGGGGGACAGTGAATATGAACACTGAAGCTTTCTTT. This sequence encodes CASSRGTVNMNTEAFF.

The V call is TRBV29-1, the J call TRBJ2-5; tentative D call: TRBD1 (7 bases). Germline V lookup: CDR1 SQVTM, CDR2 ANQGSEA. This CDR3 contains 13 residues. Trimming pared 7 bases from V and 1 base from J, leaving 13 bases between. This CDR3 is CSGRGDSQETQYF. CDR3 nucleotides: TGCAGCGGAAGGGGGGACAGCCAAGAGACCCAGTACTTC.

The V gene is TRBV29-1, the J gene TRBJ1-2; the match to TRBD1 covers 7 bases. The CDR3 has 14 residues. The ends lost 6 bases at V and 4 bases at J; junction bases unmatched: 11. Germline CDR1 reads SQVTM; CDR2 reads ANQGSEA. CDR3: CSVDLQGSGYGYTF. CDR3 nucleotide sequence: TGCAGCGTCGACTTACAGGGGTCTGGCTATGGCTACACCTTC. The variable domain in full, completed from reference TRBV29-1 and TRBJ1-2, reads SAVISQKPSRDICQRGTSLTIQCQVDSQVTMMFWYRQQPGQSLTLIATANQGSEATYESGFVIDKFPISRPNLTFSTLTVSNMSPEDSSIYLCSVDLQGSGYGYTFGSGTRLTVV.

This chain links TRBV9 with TRBJ1-1; 7 bases are a match to TRBD1. The CDR3 consists of 15 residues. In germline, CDR1 is SGDLS, CDR2 YYNGEE. V dropped 3 bases and J dropped 5; count of bases not matched to a gene: 10. The CDR3 DNA reads TGTGCCAGCAGCGCACTACAGGGGAAGGGGACTGAAGCTTTCTTT. This sequence encodes CASSALQGKGTEAFF. The whole variable domain, filled in from reference TRBV9 and TRBJ1-1, reads DSGVTQTPKHLITATGQRVTLRCSPRSGDLSVYWYQQSLDQGLQFLIQYYNGEERAKGNILERFSAQQFPDLHSELNLSSLELGDSALYFCASSALQGKGTEAFFGQGTRLTVV.

The V gene is TRBV29-1, the J gene TRBJ2-1; no clear D. Trimming took off 3 bases at V and 6 bases at J, with 18 bases between the two ends. Germline loops: CDR1 SQVTM, CDR2 ANQGSEA. This CDR3 region has 15 residues. CDR3 region: CSVDIGSPLSNEQFF. The CDR3 DNA reads TGCAGCGTTGATATAGGTAGTCCCCTGTCCAATGAGCAGTTCTTC.

This rearrangement joins TRBV6-5 to TRBJ2-7, with D perhaps being TRBD1 or TRBD2 (5 bases each). Trimming took 6 bases from V and 0 from J, leaving 15 bases between them. CDR1 is MNHEY, CDR2 SVGAGI, per germline. This CDR3 has 15 amino acids. The DNA of the CDR3 is TGTGCCAGCAGCCCTCGAGGGACGGCCTCCTACGAGCAGTACTTC. Its protein is CASSPRGTASYEQYF.

This chain joins TRBV12-3 or TRBV12-4 and TRBJ2-3; 9 bases are shared with TRBD2. This CDR3 has 13 residues. Trimming took 6 bases from V and 6 from J; bases not matched to a gene: 4. CDR3 amino acids: CASRRTSEDTQYF. The CDR3 DNA reads as TGTGCCAGCAGGAGGACTAGCGAGGATACGCAGTATTTT.

Only a few counts were recorded for this clonotype. CDR3 loop: CATSRESGSYNEQFF. The CDR3 coding sequence is TGTGCCACCAGCAGAGAGAGCGGGAGCTACAATGAGCAGTTCTTC. V and J are TRBV15 and TRBJ2-1; 8 positions match TRBD2. V lost 0 bases and J lost 3; bases outside the gene matches: 1. This CDR3 contains 15 residues. Looked up from germline, CDR1 is LNHNV and CDR2 is YYDKDF (reference sequence).

This clonotype was seen a few times. The gene calls are TRBV29-1 and TRBJ2-1, with 9 bases matching TRBD1. The ends lost 6 bases at V and 8 bases at J; junction bases unmatched: 8. The CDR3 runs to 13 residues. CDR1 is SQVTM and CDR2 is ANQGSEA in the germline V gene. The CDR3 is CSVRDRDGYEQFF. CDR3 DNA sequence: TGCAGCGTCCGGGACAGGGACGGGTATGAGCAGTTCTTC.

V usage is TRBV13 and J usage is TRBJ2-2; a weak D match, TRBD2 (6 bases). The CDR3 is 15 amino acids. V lost 4 bases and J lost 2, with 11 bases in between. CDR1 is PRHDT and CDR2 is FYEKMQ in the germline V gene (reference sequence). The CDR3 region is CASSWGGSNTGELFF. CDR3 coding DNA: TGTGCCAGCAGCTGGGGAGGCAGCAACACCGGGGAGCTGTTTTTT. Using reference TRBV13 and TRBJ2-2 for the parts outside the CDR3, the full variable domain is AAGVIQSPRHLIKEKRETATLKCYPIPRHDTVYWYQQGPGQDPQFLISFYEKMQSDKGSIPDRFSAQQFSDYHSELNMSSLELGDSALYFCASSWGGSNTGELFFGEGSRLTVL.

This clonotype was detected many times. The chain employs TRBV4-1 and TRBJ2-3; D gene ambiguous. Trimming took 0 bases from V and 5 from J, leaving 6 bases between them. The CDR3 runs to 13 residues. Germline V gives CDR1 MGHRA, CDR2 YSYEKL. This CDR3 reads CASSQDGEDTQYF. For the CDR3, the DNA is TGCGCCAGCAGCCAAGATGGGGAAGATACGCAGTATTTT.

This clonotype turned up a few times. The rearrangement uses TRBV12-3 or TRBV12-4 and TRBJ2-7, with a tentative D call TRBD1 (6 bases). This CDR3 has 13 residues. Between the trimmed V and J ends, which lost 2 bases and 6 bases, there was a span of 11 bases. As DNA, the CDR3 is TGTGCCAGCAGTTTAACAGGGTTGGGCGAGCAGTACTTC. Translating gives CASSLTGLGEQYF.

The rearrangement joins TRBV7-8 to TRBJ2-5; TRBD1 or TRBD2 may be the D gene (5 bases each). The germline CDR1 and CDR2 sequences are SGHVS and FQNEAQ. The V end lost 3 bases, the J end lost 5 bases, and 13 bases lay between the germline ends. CDR3 length: 14 residues. CDR3 DNA sequence: TGTGCCAGCAGCTTCGGGGCCCCCTCCGAGACCCAGTACTTC. This encodes CASSFGAPSETQYF.

This chain joins TRBV11-2 and TRBJ2-4; D is perhaps TRBD2 (6 bases). In germline, CDR1 is SGHAT, CDR2 FQNNGV. The CDR3 spans 13 residues. The germline V and J ends were trimmed by 4 bases and 6 bases, with 10 bases remaining between them. The CDR3 region has the DNA TGTGCCAGCAGCTCCGGACTAATAAACATTCAGTACTTC. This sequence encodes CASSSGLINIQYF.

The chain couples TRBV28 to TRBJ2-3; TRBD2 aligns across 12 bases. Trimming at V came to 6 bases and at J to 3 bases, leaving 7 bases not matched to a gene. Germline assignment: CDR1 MDHEN and CDR2 SYDVKM. The CDR3 runs 16 residues. The CDR3 reads CASRILAGGLTDTQYF. DNA of the CDR3: TGTGCCAGCAGGATACTAGCGGGGGGCTTGACAGATACGCAGTATTTT.

This clonotype was detected a few times. The chain has TRBV4-3 and TRBJ2-5; no reliable D call. With the DNA end fitting TRBJ2-7 better, the J assignment may be wrong. The germline V gene has CDR1 LGHNA and CDR2 YSLEER. The length of the CDR3 is 14 residues. The CDR3 region has the DNA TGCGCCAGCAGCCAAGGTCTCGAAGACTACGAGCAGTACTTC. Its translation is CASSQGLEDYEQYF.

This clonotype was counted only a few times. V and J are TRBV5-1 and TRBJ2-1; D remains unclear. V lost 0 bases and J lost 3, with 7 bases in between. Germline CDR1 and CDR2: SGHRS and YFSETQ. The CDR3 covers 14 residues. CDR3 residues: CASSLEFVYNEQFF. The CDR3 bases are TGCGCCAGCAGCTTGGAATTTGTCTACAATGAGCAGTTCTTC. Full variable domain (remainder filled in from reference TRBV5-1 and TRBJ2-1): KAGVTQTPRYLIKTRGQQVTLSCSPISGHRSVSWYQQTPGQGLQFLFEYFSETQRNKGNFPGRFSGRQFSNSRSEMNVSTLELGDSALYLCASSLEFVYNEQFFGPGTRLTVL.